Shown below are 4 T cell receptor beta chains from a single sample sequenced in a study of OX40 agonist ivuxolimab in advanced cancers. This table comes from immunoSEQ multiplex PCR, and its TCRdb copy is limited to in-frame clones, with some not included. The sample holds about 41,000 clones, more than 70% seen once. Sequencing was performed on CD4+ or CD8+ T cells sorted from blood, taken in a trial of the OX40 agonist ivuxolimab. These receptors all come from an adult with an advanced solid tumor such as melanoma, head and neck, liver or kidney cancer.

CDR3 protein: CASSFGGAMNTEAFF. CDR3 coding DNA: TGTGCCAGCAGTTTCGGAGGGGCCATGAACACTGAAGCTTTCTTT. The V gene is TRBV28, the J gene TRBJ1-1; weak D call: TRBD1 (5 bases). The CDR3 covers 15 residues. The V end lost 3 bases, the J end lost 0 bases, and 11 bases lay between the germline ends. CDR1 is MDHEN and CDR2 is SYDVKM in the germline V gene.

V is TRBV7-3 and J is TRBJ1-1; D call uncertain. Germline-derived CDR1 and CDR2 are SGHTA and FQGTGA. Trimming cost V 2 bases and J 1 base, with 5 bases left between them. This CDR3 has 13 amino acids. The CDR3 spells CASSLESNTEAFF. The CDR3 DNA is TGTGCCAGCAGCTTAGAGTCGAACACTGAAGCTTTCTTT.

The CDR3 DNA sequence: TGTGCCAGCACTCAACCGGGACTAGCGGGAGATGAGCAGTTCTTC. Protein: CASTQPGLAGDEQFF. The chain has TRBV6-6 and TRBJ2-1; TRBD2 aligns across 14 bases. The germline gives CDR1 MNHNY, CDR2 SVGAGI (reference sequence). The CDR3 totals 15 residues. With V trimmed by 7 bases and J by 8 bases, 7 bases remained unmatched.

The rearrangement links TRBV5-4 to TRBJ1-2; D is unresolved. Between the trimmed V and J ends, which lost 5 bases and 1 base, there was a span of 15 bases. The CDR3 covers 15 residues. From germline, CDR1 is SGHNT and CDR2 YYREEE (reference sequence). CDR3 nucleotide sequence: TGTGCCAGCAGTTCTGGTAGGGCGTTTAACTATGGCTACACCTTC. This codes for CASSSGRAFNYGYTF.